Sequencing of this TCR beta chain was carried out in a study of blood T cell repertoires in COVID-19. Across the whole study: Collection of acute and convalescent COVID-19 samples took place in the United States, Italy and Spain. Nucleic acid was either cDNA or gDNA, and it came from T cells, B-cell-depleted T cells, or PBMCs.

Looked up from germline, CDR1 is SGHTA and CDR2 is FQGNSA. With 5 bases clipped from V and 4 bases from J, the junction kept 7 bases outside the gene matches. The length of the CDR3 is 14 residues. Authors' methods: Estimates of nucleated cell counts were drawn from the amplification of reference gene primers. Profiling relied on immunoSEQ multiplex PCR, and the TCRdb table lists in-frame clones only, not all of them. That table is the source of V, J and clone size, and D and trimming were worked out from the DNA. In the table there are about 100,000 clones, 89% of which are singletons. Specimen: peripheral blood. The TCR was taken from a man aged 35 to 55 with active or convalescent COVID-19. The chain joins TRBV7-2 to TRBJ1-2; 7 positions agree with TRBD1. The CDR3 nucleotides are TGTGCCAGCAGCCGTTCGGACAGGAGCTATGGCTACACCTTC. Translating it yields CASSRSDRSYGYTF.